Presented here are 18 T cell receptor beta chains from one specimen sequenced in a study of blood T cell repertoires in COVID-19. Measured with immunoSEQ multiplex PCR; TCRdb has only the in-frame clones, and not every one. The table records over 200,000 clones, 80% to 90% of them present only once. Sequenced sample: peripheral blood. These receptors all come from a man aged 60 to 75 who had recovered from COVID-19.

The rearrangement links TRBV9 to TRBJ2-7; TRBD1 aligns across 12 bases. The CDR3 totals 17 residues. The V gene's germline CDR1 is SGDLS and CDR2 YYNGEE. Trimming took 0 bases from V and 5 from J; bases not matched to a gene: 9. CDR3 DNA: TGTGCCAGCAGCGTAGGAGGGACAGGGGGCTTCGCCCACGAGCAGTACTTC. Translated, it gives CASSVGGTGGFAHEQYF.

The rearrangement links TRBV5-1 to TRBJ1-6; D gene uncertain. Trimming took off 4 bases at V and 7 bases at J, with 18 bases between the two ends. CDR3 length equals 16 residues. Germline V gives CDR1 SGHRS, CDR2 YFSETQ. Written as DNA, the CDR3 is TGCGCCAGCAGCCAAACCGTAATGACTGACAATTCACCCCTCCACTTT. It yields the protein CASSQTVMTDNSPLHF.

The rearrangement uses TRBV2 and TRBJ1-2; D uncertain. CDR1 and CDR2 from the germline V gene are SNHLY and FYNNEI. The CDR3 length is 15 residues. V gave up 5 bases and J gave up 4 bases, with 17 bases separating them. DNA of the CDR3: TGTGCCAGCAGTCGCACCTTGACACATTCCTATGGCTACACCTTC. Translation gives CASSRTLTHSYGYTF.

The V call is TRBV6-5, the J call TRBJ2-7; TRBD1 aligns across 7 bases. V was pared by 6 bases and J by 0 bases, with 5 bases of the junction left unmatched. Germline V gives CDR1 MNHEY, CDR2 SVGAGI. The CDR3 totals 14 residues. The CDR3 reads CASSPRDSSYEQYF. CDR3 in DNA: TGTGCCAGCAGCCCCAGGGACAGCTCCTACGAGCAGTACTTC.

The CDR3 spells CASKGATNTGELFF. For the CDR3, the DNA is TGTGCCAGCAAAGGGGCTACGAACACCGGGGAGCTGTTTTTT. The chain combines TRBV2 with TRBJ2-2, with D possibly matching TRBD1 (5 bases). Trimming pared 7 bases from V and 0 bases from J, leaving 9 bases between. This CDR3 contains 14 residues. The V gene's germline CDR1 is SNHLY and CDR2 FYNNEI.

CDR3 bases: TGTGCCAGCAACGGGAAACACCGGCGCTATGGCTACACCTTC. Encoded protein: CASNGKHRRYGYTF. The chain uses TRBV28 and TRBJ1-2; D gene ambiguous. V lost 7 bases to trimming and J lost 4 bases, with 16 bases between them. Germline V gene lookup returns CDR1 MDHEN and CDR2 SYDVKM. The CDR3 covers 14 residues.

The rearrangement links TRBV19 to TRBJ2-2, with 11 positions matching TRBD2. The germline V gene encodes CDR1 LNHDA and CDR2 SQIVND (reference sequence). V dropped 5 bases and J dropped 4; count of bases not matched to a gene: 12. CDR3 length: 18 amino acids. Here the CDR3 reads CASSPRGLAEGFTGELFF. The CDR3 coding sequence is TGTGCCAGTAGTCCACGGGGACTAGCGGAGGGGTTCACCGGGGAGCTGTTTTTT. The full variable domain, its missing parts supplied by reference TRBV19 and TRBJ2-2, is DGGITQSPKYLFRKEGQNVTLSCEQNLNHDAMYWYRQDPGQGLRLIYYSQIVNDFQKGDIAEGYSVSREKKESFPLTVTSAQKNPTAFYLCASSPRGLAEGFTGELFFGEGSRLTVL.

In this sample, this clone turned up once. V gene TRBV24-1 combines with J gene TRBJ2-7, with 8 bases fitting TRBD2. Germline trimming cut 1 base from V and 5 bases from J; bases unmatched to any gene: 6. This CDR3 has 15 amino acids. The V gene's germline CDR1 is KGHDR and CDR2 SFDVKD. The CDR3: CATSDFRAGADEQYF. DNA for the CDR3: TGTGCCACCAGTGATTTCCGAGCGGGAGCGGACGAGCAGTACTTC.

The V call is TRBV23-1, the J call TRBJ2-3; possibly TRBD1 for D (6 bases). TRBV23-1 has ORF status, its function being uncertain. The CDR3 sequence is 15 residues long. With 4 bases removed from V and 10 bases from J, the gap between germline ends came to 21 bases. The DNA of the CDR3 is TGCGCCAGCAGTCCGCCGACAGGCGGATGTGGTGCGCAGTATTTT. As protein: CASSPPTGGCGAQYF.

This clone came up a few times. The chain combines TRBV7-3 with TRBJ2-1; 12 bases agree with TRBD2. V gave up 4 bases and J gave up 9 bases; unmatched junction bases: 16. Germline-derived CDR1 and CDR2 are SGHTA and FQGTGA. The CDR3 length is 18 residues. CDR3 in DNA: TGTGCCAGCAGCTCCACCCTCCTAGCGGGGGGGCCTGCGGTTGAGCAGTTCTTC. It is translated as CASSSTLLAGGPAVEQFF.

The V and J genes are TRBV7-6 and TRBJ2-2; tentatively, D is TRBD1 (6 bases). V lost 3 bases and J 4 bases, leaving 9 bases between the germline ends. Germline lookup yields CDR1 SGHVS and CDR2 FNYEAQ. The length of the CDR3 is 14 residues. The CDR3 region is CASSLLRGTGELFF. The CDR3 nucleotides read TGTGCCAGCAGCTTGCTCAGGGGCACCGGGGAGCTGTTTTTT.

This clone was observed once. The J gene is TRBJ2-5, the V gene TRBV7-9, with 7 bases lining up with TRBD1. CDR3 length: 14 residues. CDR1 is SEHNR and CDR2 is FQNEAQ in the germline V gene (reference sequence). Unmatched junction bases numbered 4, after V lost 5 bases and J lost 1 base. The DNA of the CDR3 is TGTGCCAGCAGCAAGGGGACAGCCCAAGAGACCCAGTACTTC. It translates to CASSKGTAQETQYF.

The V call is TRBV7-9, the J call TRBJ1-2, with 7 bases lining up with TRBD1. V trimming: 5 bases; J trimming: 6 bases; junction bases outside the gene matches: 6. The CDR3 is 13 amino acids. Germline assignment: CDR1 SEHNR and CDR2 FQNEAQ (reference sequence). The CDR3 here is CASSPTGPDGYTF. The CDR3 DNA reads as TGTGCCAGCAGCCCGACAGGGCCGGATGGCTACACCTTC.

The chain links TRBV2 to TRBJ1-2; no definite D call. This CDR3 comprises 12 residues. Trimming removed 3 bases at V and 8 bases at J, with 10 bases between. CDR1 and CDR2 from the germline V gene are SNHLY and FYNNEI. In nucleotides, the CDR3 is TGTGCCAGCAGTGAGGGTGGGGAGGGCTACACCTTC. Its translation: CASSEGGEGYTF.

The chain recombines TRBV2 with TRBJ2-1; 8 positions agree with TRBD1. The V segment lost 7 bases and the J segment 7 bases; nucleotides outside the gene matches: 9. The CDR3 spans 14 residues. CDR1 is SNHLY and CDR2 is FYNNEI in the germline V gene. This chain's CDR3 is CASTGRQGRNEQFF. CDR3 bases: TGTGCCAGCACCGGGAGACAGGGGAGAAATGAGCAGTTCTTC.

This chain connects TRBV6-1 to TRBJ2-3; D remains ambiguous. The germline V gene encodes CDR1 MNHNS and CDR2 SASEGT. Trimming pared 2 bases from V and 4 bases from J, leaving 7 bases between. The CDR3 spans 13 residues. CDR3 DNA: TGTGCCAGCAGTGAACGGTTTGCAGATACGCAGTATTTT. Amino acids: CASSERFADTQYF.

DNA of the CDR3: TGTGCTTCCCGAGGGGGGGGTTTTGGCACCGGGGAGCTGTTTTTT. This sequence encodes CASRGGGFGTGELFF. The chain has TRBV10-3 and TRBJ2-2, with a possible D match to TRBD2 (7 bases). The CDR3 has 15 amino acids. Germline lookup yields CDR1 ENHRY and CDR2 SYGVKD.

V is TRBV9 and J is TRBJ2-1; 10 nucleotides align to TRBD2. The CDR3 extends over 16 amino acids. CDR1 is SGDLS, CDR2 YYNGEE, per germline. V trimming: 4 bases; J trimming: 8 bases; junction bases outside the gene matches: 12. As DNA, the CDR3 is TGTGCCAGCAGCAGAGCCGGGACTAGCGATTCCTATGAGCAGTTCTTC. Its protein product is CASSRAGTSDSYEQFF.